The clone carrying this T cell receptor beta chain was detected ten times or more. Its antigen remains unknown. RNA transcripts were the template for amplifying TCR beta CDR3 regions. An initial round of RT-PCR targeting the TCR CDR3 relied on the HTBI primer set. TCRdb ran MiXCR on the multiplex PCR reads and lists one entry per CDR3 protein. Among roughly 630,000 distinct CDR3 sequences, approximately 14% were seen once, and the ten largest hold about 7%. The data derive from a study of T cells in Graves' hyperthyroidism and ophthalmopathy. Study-level findings and limits: Before onset, ophthalmopathy was predicted by the model a median 6.5 months earlier.

Investigators excluded patients with uncontrolled infection, other autoimmune disease, pregnancy or lactation. PBMCs stemmed from under 11 ml fresh peripheral blood. The CDR3 consists of 16 residues. Germline CDR1 reads MDHEN; CDR2 reads SYDVKM. The V gene lost 2 bases and the J gene lost 2 bases, with 12 bases spanning the gap. The chain employs TRBV28 and TRBJ2-2; D possibly corresponds to TRBD2 (6 bases). The receptor's source is a woman aged 25 to 39 with Graves' hyperthyroidism. The sample consisted of blood. CDR3: CASSLGGAFNTGELFF. CDR3 DNA sequence: TGTGCCAGCAGTTTAGGCGGGGCGTTCAACACCGGGGAGCTGTTTTTT.